These 26 T cell receptor beta chains originate from one sample sequenced in a study of OX40 agonist ivuxolimab in advanced cancers. Library preparation used the immunoSEQ multiplex PCR assay. TCRdb limited this immuneACCESS table to in-frame rearrangements with V and J called. A share of clones is missing; checked studies link under half to unresolved V genes, and the rest is unexplained. This sample has about 48,000 clones in its table, and approximately 85% of those were observed once. Of the sample, about 9.8% is held by the ten largest clones. The specimen was CD4+ or CD8+ T cells sorted from blood, collected in a trial of the OX40 agonist ivuxolimab. All receptors derive from an adult with an advanced solid tumor such as melanoma, head and neck, liver or kidney cancer.

The J gene is TRBJ2-3, the V gene TRBV10-3; no reliable D call. This CDR3 is 11 amino acids long. In germline, CDR1 is ENHRY, CDR2 SYGVKD. CDR3 region: CASLSTDTQYF. The CDR3 nucleotides are TGTGCTTCCCTGAGCACAGATACGCAGTATTTT.

The chain recombines TRBV7-9 with TRBJ1-5, with TRBD1 matching over 7 bases. Looked up from germline, CDR1 is SEHNR and CDR2 is FQNEAQ (reference sequence). V dropped 4 bases and J dropped 3; count of bases not matched to a gene: 3. The CDR3 loop spans 14 amino acids. In DNA form, the CDR3 reads TGTGCCAGCAGCTCTACAGGGGACAATCAGCCCCAGCATTTT. Its translation: CASSSTGDNQPQHF.

In nucleotides, the CDR3 is TGTGCCAGCAGTTTATGGGGGGGTCAGTATGGCTACACCTTC. It codes for CASSLWGGQYGYTF. This chain connects TRBV28 to TRBJ1-2; D is possibly TRBD1 (5 bases). CDR1 MDHEN and CDR2 SYDVKM come from the germline V gene. V gave up 0 bases and J gave up 5 bases, with 10 bases separating them. The CDR3 length is 14 residues.

This rearrangement joins TRBV10-2 to TRBJ1-5; 8 nucleotides agree with TRBD1. V was clipped by 3 bases and J by 5 bases; unmatched bases: 9. Germline-derived CDR1 and CDR2 are WSHSY and SAAADI. This CDR3 has 16 amino acids. CDR3 sequence reads: CASSERLDRAYQPQHF. The CDR3 DNA reads TGCGCCAGCAGTGAACGTTTGGACAGGGCCTATCAGCCCCAGCATTTT.

The chain recombines TRBV29-1 with TRBJ2-3; possible D gene TRBD2, 6 bases. Trimming removed 2 bases from V and 3 bases from J, with 12 bases in between. The CDR3 has 14 residues. Germline V gene lookup returns CDR1 SQVTM and CDR2 ANQGSEA. CDR3 in amino acids: CSVESPGETDTQYF. The CDR3 nucleotides are TGCAGCGTTGAATCCCCGGGAGAGACAGATACGCAGTATTTT.

V usage is TRBV9 and J usage is TRBJ1-5; possibly TRBD1 for D (5 bases). This CDR3 region has 14 residues. Trimming took 5 bases from V and 7 from J, leaving 16 bases between them. Germline values: CDR1 SGDLS, CDR2 YYNGEE. The DNA of the CDR3 is TGTGCCAGCAGTGGGGGGGAGTATCAACAGCCCCAGCATTTT. This translates into CASSGGEYQQPQHF.

V gene TRBV6-6 combines with J gene TRBJ2-3; no clear D. V gave up 7 bases and J gave up 0 bases, with 17 bases separating them. The CDR3 consists of 16 residues. Germline V gene data show CDR1 as MNHNY and CDR2 as SVGAGI (reference sequence). CDR3 loop: CASTQAGRRSTDTQYF. CDR3 DNA sequence: TGTGCCAGCACGCAAGCAGGCCGAAGAAGCACAGATACGCAGTATTTT.

The chain recombines TRBV5-4 with TRBJ2-3; TRBD2 matches at 9 bases. This CDR3 spans 16 amino acids. Germline assignment: CDR1 SGHNT and CDR2 YYREEE (reference sequence). With V trimmed by 4 bases and J by 9 bases, 15 bases remained unmatched. The CDR3 reads CASSLPFAGGPNTQYF. As DNA, the CDR3 is TGTGCCAGCAGCCTCCCCTTTGCGGGAGGGCCCAACACGCAGTATTTT.

The rearrangement joins TRBV11-2 to TRBJ2-1; 9 bases align to TRBD2. The germline V gene has CDR1 SGHAT and CDR2 FQNNGV. Losses at the gene ends were 5 bases for V and 0 bases for J; bases not matched to a gene: 8. The CDR3 contains 17 residues. For the CDR3, the DNA is TGTGCCAGCAGCCTACGACTAGCGGTCAACTCCTACAATGAGCAGTTCTTC. Its protein is CASSLRLAVNSYNEQFF.

V gene TRBV9 combines with J gene TRBJ1-4, with 9 bases aligning to TRBD1. This CDR3 has 14 amino acids. CDR1 and CDR2 from the germline V gene are SGDLS and YYNGEE. V was pared by 3 bases and J by 7 bases, with 4 bases of the junction left unmatched. The CDR3 sequence: CASSAGQGGEKLFF. The CDR3 DNA reads TGTGCCAGCAGCGCGGGACAGGGAGGTGAAAAACTGTTTTTT. The variable domain in full, with the rest retrieved from reference TRBV9 and TRBJ1-4, is DSGVTQTPKHLITATGQRVTLRCSPRSGDLSVYWYQQSLDQGLQFLIQYYNGEERAKGNILERFSAQQFPDLHSELNLSSLELGDSALYFCASSAGQGGEKLFFGSGTQLSVL.

The table lists this clone with a count of one. The V call is TRBV28, the J call TRBJ2-1; 7 bases align to TRBD2. This CDR3 region has 16 residues. Per germline, CDR1 MDHEN and CDR2 SYDVKM. V lost 6 bases, J lost 0 bases, and 8 bases stayed unmatched. The CDR3 here is CASSRTSASSYNEQFF. The CDR3 nucleotides are TGTGCCAGCAGCCGTACTAGCGCCAGCTCCTACAATGAGCAGTTCTTC. Full variable domain (remainder filled in from reference TRBV28 and TRBJ2-1): DVKVTQSSRYLVKRTGEKVFLECVQDMDHENMFWYRQDPGLGLRLIYFSYDVKMKEKGDIPEGYSVSREKKERFSLILESASTNQTSMYLCASSRTSASSYNEQFFGPGTRLTVL.

V is TRBV5-6 and J is TRBJ1-6; perhaps TRBD1 as D (5 bases). This CDR3 has 13 amino acids. Trimming took off 0 bases at V and 10 bases at J, with 8 bases between the two ends. CDR1 and CDR2 (germline): SGHDT, YYEEEE. DNA for the CDR3: TGTGCCAGCAGCTTGGGAGGGGTGTCACCCCTCCACTTT. Translating it yields CASSLGGVSPLHF.

By share of the sample, this clone is medium-sized. The chain carries TRBV28 and TRBJ1-5; D may be TRBD1 (5 bases). CDR1 and CDR2 from the germline V gene are MDHEN and SYDVKM. V lost 6 bases, J lost 7 bases, and 13 bases lay in between. The CDR3 consists of 13 residues. CDR3 DNA sequence: TGTGCCAGCAGATGGGGTCGGGGGCAGCCCCAGCATTTT. It specifies CASRWGRGQPQHF.

The chain recombines TRBV19 with TRBJ1-1; TRBD1 matches 8 bases. The CDR3 runs 15 residues. J was trimmed by 1 base and V by 3 bases; bases with no gene match: 4. Germline V CDR1 and CDR2: LNHDA, SQIVND (reference sequence). The CDR3 DNA reads as TGTGCCAGTAGTATTCAGGGGGCGCCGAACACTGAAGCTTTCTTT. The encoded protein is CASSIQGAPNTEAFF.

The genes are TRBV10-3 and TRBJ2-2; D is ambiguous. The V end was cut by 1 base, the J end by 5 bases, with 5 bases between. Germline V gives CDR1 ENHRY, CDR2 SYGVKD. CDR3 length: 13 amino acids. For the CDR3, the DNA is TGTGCCATCAGTGAGTTCGGGACCGGGGAGCTGTTTTTT. Its translation: CAISEFGTGELFF.

The genes are TRBV4-1 and TRBJ1-5; no clear D. CDR3 length: 17 residues. Trimming removed 0 bases from V and 1 base from J, with 13 bases in between. Germline assignment: CDR1 MGHRA and CDR2 YSYEKL. CDR3 region: CASSQEGSLISNQPQHF. The CDR3 nucleotides read TGCGCCAGCAGCCAAGAAGGCAGTTTAATCAGCAATCAGCCCCAGCATTTT.

The rearrangement links TRBV7-2 to TRBJ2-1; possibly TRBD2 for D (6 bases). V lost 1 base, J lost 5 bases, and 15 bases lay in between. The CDR3 runs to 16 residues. The germline gives CDR1 SGHTA, CDR2 FQGNSA. CDR3 residues: CASSLGRLARHNEQFF. The CDR3 DNA sequence: TGTGCCAGCAGCTTAGGGCGGCTAGCGCGTCACAATGAGCAGTTCTTC.

This clone was seen once. The chain is built from TRBV28 and TRBJ1-2; D uncertain. The CDR3 is made up of 12 amino acids. The V and J ends lost 11 bases and 8 bases respectively, with 18 bases between them. Germline loops: CDR1 MDHEN, CDR2 SYDVKM. CDR3 amino acids: CAALRPTEGYTF. CDR3 bases: TGTGCCGCATTACGGCCAACCGAGGGCTACACCTTC.

This clone has just one count. The chain has TRBV30 and TRBJ2-3, with D tentatively TRBD2 (6 bases). Trimming pared 3 bases from V and 2 bases from J, leaving 24 bases between. The CDR3 consists of 18 residues. The germline V gene encodes CDR1 GTSNPN and CDR2 SVGIG (reference sequence). The CDR3 here is CAWSRPPIGGETTDTQYF. CDR3 nucleotide sequence: TGTGCCTGGAGCCGCCCCCCTATCGGGGGAGAGACCACAGATACGCAGTATTTT.

The chain couples TRBV14 to TRBJ2-1; D is possibly TRBD1 (6 bases). This CDR3 contains 16 residues. Germline V gives CDR1 SGHDN, CDR2 FVKESK. V dropped 0 bases and J dropped 4 bases, with 13 bases sitting between them. This CDR3 reads CASSQDRGFEYNEQFF. The CDR3 DNA sequence: TGTGCCAGCAGCCAAGATAGGGGGTTTGAGTACAATGAGCAGTTCTTC.

This chain joins TRBV28 and TRBJ2-3; D not resolved. Trimming pared 6 bases from V and 3 bases from J, leaving 7 bases between. This CDR3 contains 12 residues. The V gene's germline CDR1 is MDHEN and CDR2 SYDVKM. CDR3 loop: CASSSLTDTQYF. The CDR3 nucleotides are TGTGCCAGCAGCTCGCTGACAGATACGCAGTATTTT.

The V and J genes are TRBV9 and TRBJ1-5; D may be TRBD1 (6 bases). The CDR3 totals 15 residues. V lost 0 bases and J 3 bases, leaving 10 bases between the germline ends. Germline V lookup: CDR1 SGDLS, CDR2 YYNGEE. As DNA, the CDR3 is TGTGCCAGCAGCGTAGCAGGGGTTACCAATCAGCCCCAGCATTTT. Its translation: CASSVAGVTNQPQHF.

The chain is built from TRBV28 and TRBJ2-4, with D possibly TRBD1 on 5 matching bases. CDR1 is MDHEN, CDR2 SYDVKM, per germline. The CDR3 length is 15 residues. V was shortened by 5 bases and J by 0 bases, with 11 bases between the two germline ends. The CDR3 region is CASSPQGIAKNIQYF. The CDR3 coding sequence is TGTGCCAGCAGTCCTCAGGGAATAGCCAAAAACATTCAGTACTTC.

The chain has TRBV18 and TRBJ1-1; 9 nucleotides align to TRBD1. Per germline, CDR1 KGHSH and CDR2 LQKENI. After removal of 0 bases from V and 5 bases from J, the junction contained 4 bases not matched to a gene. The CDR3 runs 15 residues. This CDR3 reads CASSPPYRGRTEAFF. CDR3 in DNA: TGTGCCAGCTCACCACCCTACAGGGGGCGAACTGAAGCTTTCTTT.

This clone was detected a few times. The chain carries TRBV19 and TRBJ2-2, with 11 bases matching TRBD2. The CDR3 consists of 15 residues. V dropped 5 bases and J dropped 4; count of bases not matched to a gene: 3. Germline V gives CDR1 LNHDA, CDR2 SQIVND (reference sequence). CDR3 region: CASSPLAGATGELFF. CDR3 bases: TGTGCCAGTAGTCCACTAGCGGGAGCCACCGGGGAGCTGTTTTTT.

This chain uses TRBV7-2 with TRBJ2-1, with TRBD2 identical over 14 bases. CDR3 length: 16 amino acids. Germline assignment: CDR1 SGHTA and CDR2 FQGNSA. Unmatched junction bases numbered 4, after V lost 2 bases and J lost 7 bases. In DNA, the CDR3 is TGTGCCAGCAGCTTATTGGGGACTAGCGGGAGTAATGAGCAGTTCTTC. This translates into CASSLLGTSGSNEQFF.